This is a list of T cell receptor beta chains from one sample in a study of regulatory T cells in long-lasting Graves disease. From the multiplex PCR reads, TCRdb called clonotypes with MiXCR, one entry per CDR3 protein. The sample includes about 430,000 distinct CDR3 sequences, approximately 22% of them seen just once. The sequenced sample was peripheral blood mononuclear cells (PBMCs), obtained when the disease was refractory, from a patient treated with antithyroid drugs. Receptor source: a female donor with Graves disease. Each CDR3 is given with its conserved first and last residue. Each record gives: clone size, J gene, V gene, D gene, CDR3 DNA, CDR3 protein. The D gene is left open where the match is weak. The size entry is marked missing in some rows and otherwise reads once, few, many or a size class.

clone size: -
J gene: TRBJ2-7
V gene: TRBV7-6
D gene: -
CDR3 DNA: TGTGCCAGCAGCTTAAATGAGGGCCTCCGGTACGAGCAGTACTTC
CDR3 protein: CASSLNEGLRYEQYF

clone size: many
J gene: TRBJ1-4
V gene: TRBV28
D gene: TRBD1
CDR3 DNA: TGTGCCAGCAGTTTGGCTCAGGGGGCAACTAATGAAAAACTGTTTTTT
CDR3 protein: CASSLAQGATNEKLFF

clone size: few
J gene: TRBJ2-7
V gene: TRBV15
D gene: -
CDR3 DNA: TGTGCCACCAGCAGGGGAGTACAGGGACCCTACGAGCAGTACTTC
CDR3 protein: CATSRGVQGPYEQYF

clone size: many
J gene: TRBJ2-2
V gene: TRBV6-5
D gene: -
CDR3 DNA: TGTGCCAGCAGTTACTCGAGACGGCCCGGTGGCACCGGGGAGCTGTTTTTT
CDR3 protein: CASSYSRRPGGTGELFF

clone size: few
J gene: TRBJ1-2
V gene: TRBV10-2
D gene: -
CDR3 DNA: TGCGCCAGCAGTGAGGAGGTCTTTTCGTATGGCTACACCTTC
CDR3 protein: CASSEEVFSYGYTF

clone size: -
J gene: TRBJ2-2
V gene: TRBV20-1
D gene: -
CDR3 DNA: TGCAGTGCCAGGGGTATGAGCGGGACTGCCGGGGAGCTGTTTTTT
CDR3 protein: CSARGMSGTAGELFF

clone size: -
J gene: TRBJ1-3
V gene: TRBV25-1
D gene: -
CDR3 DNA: TGTGCCAGCAGTGTTCAGAGCTTCGGAAACACCATATATTTT
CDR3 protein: CASSVQSFGNTIYF

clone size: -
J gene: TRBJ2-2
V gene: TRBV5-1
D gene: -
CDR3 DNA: TGCGCCAGCAGCGCGGGACATCAGAACACCGGGGAGCTGTTTTTT
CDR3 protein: CASSAGHQNTGELFF

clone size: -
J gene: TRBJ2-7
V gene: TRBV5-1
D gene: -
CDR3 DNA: TGCGCCAGCAGCAGCCTACCCTCCTACGAGCAGTACTTC
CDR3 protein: CASSSLPSYEQYF

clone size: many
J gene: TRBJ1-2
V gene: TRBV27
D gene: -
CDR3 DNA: TGTGCCAGCAGTCTTCACGTCGGGGGGGACTATGGCTACACCTTC
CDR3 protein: CASSLHVGGDYGYTF

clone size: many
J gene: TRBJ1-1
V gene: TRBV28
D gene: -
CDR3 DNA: TGTGCCAGCAGTCCAACCGGGACAATAAACACTGAAGCTTTCTTT
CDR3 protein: CASSPTGTINTEAFF

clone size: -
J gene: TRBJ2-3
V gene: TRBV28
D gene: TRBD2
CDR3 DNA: TGTGCCAGCAGTTTAGCGGCGGGGGGATCGTATACGCAGTATTTT
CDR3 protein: CASSLAAGGSYTQYF

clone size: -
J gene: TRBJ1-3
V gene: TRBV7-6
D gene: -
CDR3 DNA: TGTGCCAGCAGCTTAGTCTCAGCCGATAGCTCTGGAAACACCATATATTTT
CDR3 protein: CASSLVSADSSGNTIYF

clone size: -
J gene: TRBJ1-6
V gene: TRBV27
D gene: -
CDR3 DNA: TGTGCCAGCAGTTTGGCCTACAGGAGCTCCTATAATTCACCCCTCCACTTT
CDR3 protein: CASSLAYRSSYNSPLHF

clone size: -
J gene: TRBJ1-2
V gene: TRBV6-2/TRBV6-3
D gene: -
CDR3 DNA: TGTGCCAGCAGTTACTCCCGACAGGCCGATGCTTTTGTCTATGGCTACACCTTC
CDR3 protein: CASSYSRQADAFVYGYTF

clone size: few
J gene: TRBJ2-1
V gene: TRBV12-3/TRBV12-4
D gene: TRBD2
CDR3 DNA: TGTGCCAGCAGAGGACTAGCGGGAGTCAATGAGCAGTTCTTC
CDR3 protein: CASRGLAGVNEQFF

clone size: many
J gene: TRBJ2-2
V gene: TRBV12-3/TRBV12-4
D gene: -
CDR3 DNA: TGTGCCAGCAGTGCGGGGGCCGGAAGTACGAACACCGGGGAGCTGTTTTTT
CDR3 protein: CASSAGAGSTNTGELFF

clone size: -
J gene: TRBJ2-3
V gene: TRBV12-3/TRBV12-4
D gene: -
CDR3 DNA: TGTGCCAGCAGTTTATACTCGATCGTGGATACGCAGTATTTT
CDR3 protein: CASSLYSIVDTQYF

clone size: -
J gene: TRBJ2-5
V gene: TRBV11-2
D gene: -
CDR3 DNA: TGTGCCAGCAGCTTAGGGGGGGCGAATGGCGTAGAGACCCAGTACTTC
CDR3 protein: CASSLGGANGVETQYF

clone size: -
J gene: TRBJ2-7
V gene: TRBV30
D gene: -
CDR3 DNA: TGTGCCTGGAGATCCCCGGGACTCAGCTCCTACGAGCAGTACTTC
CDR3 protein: CAWRSPGLSSYEQYF

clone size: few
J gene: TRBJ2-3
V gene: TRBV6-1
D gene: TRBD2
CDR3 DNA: TGTGCCAGCAGACTAGCGGGTGCTGATACGCAGTATTTT
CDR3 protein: CASRLAGADTQYF

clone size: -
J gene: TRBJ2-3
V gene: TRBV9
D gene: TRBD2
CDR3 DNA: TGTGCCAGCAGCGTAGCGGCTAGCGGGGGATTCACAGATACGCAGTATTTT
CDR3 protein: CASSVAASGGFTDTQYF

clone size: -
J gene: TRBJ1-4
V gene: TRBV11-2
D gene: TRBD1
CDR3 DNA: TGTGCCAGCAGCTTTCAGACAGGGGTGAGAAATGAAAAACTGTTTTTT
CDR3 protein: CASSFQTGVRNEKLFF

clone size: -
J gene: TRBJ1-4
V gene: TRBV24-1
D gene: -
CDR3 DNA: TGTGCCACCAGTGCAGCAGAGCCTAGCGGGAAACTGTTTTTT
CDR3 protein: CATSAAEPSGKLFF

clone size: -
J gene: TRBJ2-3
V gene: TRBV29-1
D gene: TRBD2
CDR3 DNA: TGCAGCGTTGTGTCTAGCGGGTCAGATACGCAGTATTTT
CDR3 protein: CSVVSSGSDTQYF

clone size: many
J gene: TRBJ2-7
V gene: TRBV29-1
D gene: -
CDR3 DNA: TGCAGCGCCGCGACCGGGGTGTCCTACGAGCAGTACTTC
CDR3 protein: CSAATGVSYEQYF

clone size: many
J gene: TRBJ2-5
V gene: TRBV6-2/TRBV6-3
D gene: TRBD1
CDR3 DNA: TGTGCCAGCAGTTCCGGGACAGACGTACAAGAGACCCAGTACTTC
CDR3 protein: CASSSGTDVQETQYF

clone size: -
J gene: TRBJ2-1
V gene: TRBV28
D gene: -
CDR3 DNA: TGTGCCAGCAATATAGCGGTGAGCTCCTACAATGAGCAGTTCTTC
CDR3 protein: CASNIAVSSYNEQFF

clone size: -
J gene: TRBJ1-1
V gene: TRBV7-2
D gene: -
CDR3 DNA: TGTGCCAGCAGCACCTACAGGGTGAGCACTGAAGCTTTCTTT
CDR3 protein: CASSTYRVSTEAFF